The clone carrying this TCR beta chain was counted once. Its target is unknown. This specimen belongs to a study of circulating and synovial CD4+ cells in juvenile arthritis. Findings and caveats of the study: Circulating pathogenic-like lymphocytes shared a substantially higher fraction of CDR3 sequences with synovium than bulk blood. Diversity here was lower than in bulk blood CD4 cells.

The CDR3 spans 15 residues. The V gene's germline CDR1 is SGHTA and CDR2 FQGTGA. V gave up 3 bases and J gave up 2 bases, with 11 bases separating them. Assay: immunoSEQ multiplex PCR; the TCRdb copy retains only in-frame clones and omits some. This table holds some 16,000 clones, more than 75% found once. The TCR originated in a human donor with juvenile idiopathic arthritis. Sequenced sample: CD4+ T cells from blood. The chain recombines TRBV7-3 with TRBJ2-1; D perhaps matches TRBD2 (6 bases). CDR3 residues: CASSLGLPPYNEQFF. For the CDR3, the DNA is TGTGCCAGCAGCTTGGGACTCCCCCCCTACAATGAGCAGTTCTTC.